This passage covers 25 T cell receptor beta chains from one sample sequenced in a study of cytomegalovirus exposure and HLA in healthy donors. This PCR relied on a set of 60 Vbeta primers and 13 Jbeta primers. Generated by immunoSEQ multiplex PCR, the TCRdb table keeps only in-frame clones and is missing some. The sample includes roughly 130,000 clones, 74% of them seen just once. Sample: PBMCs. The receptors derive from a woman between 45 and 65 years old in good health and CMV-seropositive.

The gene calls are TRBV4-3 and TRBJ1-2; D is undetermined. The CDR3 is made up of 15 amino acids. The V and J ends lost 2 bases and 4 bases respectively, with 14 bases between them. Per the germline V gene, CDR1 is LGHNA and CDR2 is YSLEER. The CDR3 loop is CASSQQVQTVYGYTF. CDR3 DNA: TGCGCCAGCAGCCAACAGGTGCAAACCGTCTATGGCTACACCTTC.

The chain links TRBV11-2 to TRBJ2-3; no reliable D call. The V end lost 5 bases, the J end lost 6 bases, and 9 bases lay between the germline ends. Germline CDR1 and CDR2: SGHAT and FQNNGV. The CDR3 totals 12 residues. This chain's CDR3 is CASSPGGDTQYF. The DNA of the CDR3 is TGTGCCAGCAGCCCCGGCGGTGATACGCAGTATTTT.

This clone has a single count. V and J are TRBV7-9 and TRBJ2-1, with TRBD2 matching 10 bases. The CDR3 runs to 16 residues. V trimming: 5 bases; J trimming: 7 bases; junction bases outside the gene matches: 11. The germline gives CDR1 SEHNR, CDR2 FQNEAQ (reference sequence). The CDR3 nucleotides are TGTGCCAGCAGCCAATACACTAGCGGGGCGGGGAATGAGCAGTTCTTC. Translation: CASSQYTSGAGNEQFF.

The chain employs TRBV2 and TRBJ2-1; weak D call: TRBD2 (7 bases). CDR3 length: 14 residues. Per germline, CDR1 SNHLY and CDR2 FYNNEI. V lost 8 bases and J 6 bases, leaving 17 bases between the germline ends. CDR3 nucleotides: TGTGCCAGCGGGAAAGGGGGGGGAAGCAATGAGCAGTTCTTC. Residues: CASGKGGGSNEQFF.

V is TRBV10-2 and J is TRBJ2-3; the match to TRBD2 covers 8 bases. The CDR3 loop spans 14 amino acids. V shed 6 bases, J shed 1 base, and the junction held 3 bases outside the gene matches. Germline V gene data show CDR1 as WSHSY and CDR2 as SAAADI. This chain's CDR3 is CASRSGGRTDTQYF. CDR3 coding DNA: TGCGCCAGCAGAAGCGGGGGCCGCACAGATACGCAGTATTTT.

J is TRBJ2-5 and V is TRBV6-1; 11 bases agree with TRBD1. Germline V gene data show CDR1 as MNHNS and CDR2 as SASEGT. The CDR3 loop spans 14 amino acids. Trimming at V came to 6 bases and at J to 5 bases, leaving 5 bases not matched to a gene. CDR3 in DNA: TGTGCCAGCAGCGGGACAGGGGGTTGGGAGACCCAGTACTTC. Protein sequence: CASSGTGGWETQYF.

This clone showed up just a few times. This chain uses TRBV9 with TRBJ1-1; a weak D match, TRBD1 (5 bases). Trimming stripped 4 bases from V and 4 bases from J, with 17 bases between. The CDR3 is 15 amino acids. From germline, CDR1 is SGDLS and CDR2 YYNGEE. The CDR3 region is CASSQGAGRVTEAFF. The CDR3 DNA sequence: TGTGCCAGCAGCCAAGGGGCGGGGAGGGTCACTGAAGCTTTCTTT.

The chain has TRBV5-1 and TRBJ2-1, with 8 bases lining up with TRBD2. The germline gives CDR1 SGHRS, CDR2 YFSETQ. The CDR3 covers 15 residues. V trimming: 0 bases; J trimming: 5 bases; junction bases outside the gene matches: 4. CDR3 DNA sequence: TGCGCCAGCAGCTTGGTCGTAGCGGGAAACAATGAGCAGTTCTTC. The encoded protein is CASSLVVAGNNEQFF.

The J gene is TRBJ2-7, the V gene TRBV2; possibly TRBD2 for D (7 bases). Looked up from germline, CDR1 is SNHLY and CDR2 is FYNNEI. The CDR3 is 13 residues long. V was trimmed by 1 base and J by 7 bases, leaving 11 bases between them. The CDR3 sequence: CASSEGRGGEQYF. CDR3 in DNA: TGTGCCAGCAGTGAAGGGAGGGGGGGGGAGCAGTACTTC. Full variable domain (rest looked up from reference TRBV2 and TRBJ2-7): EPEVTQTPSHQVTQMGQEVILRCVPISNHLYFYWYRQILGQKVEFLVSFYNNEISEKSEIFDDQFSVERPDGSNFTLKIRSTKLEDSAMYFCASSEGRGGEQYFGPGTRLTVT.

This rearrangement joins TRBV6-5 to TRBJ2-5, with 10 positions matching TRBD2. CDR3 length: 15 residues. Germline trimming cut 10 bases from V and 3 bases from J; bases unmatched to any gene: 11. From germline, CDR1 is MNHEY and CDR2 SVGAGI. The CDR3 DNA sequence: TGTGCCACCCTAAGCCCCCTAGCGGGAGAAGAGACCCAGTACTTC. It encodes CATLSPLAGEETQYF.

The rearrangement joins TRBV5-6 to TRBJ1-2, with 9 positions matching TRBD1. The V and J ends lost 2 bases and 4 bases, in that order; junction bases with no gene match: 3. Germline V CDR1 and CDR2: SGHDT, YYEEEE. The CDR3 length is 14 residues. CDR3 DNA: TGTGCCAGCAGCTTAGGGACAGGGCTCTATGGCTACACCTTC. This sequence encodes CASSLGTGLYGYTF.

This chain connects TRBV28 to TRBJ1-1; the match to TRBD1 covers 11 bases. The CDR3 consists of 15 residues. The germline gives CDR1 MDHEN, CDR2 SYDVKM. Unmatched junction bases numbered 10, after V lost 7 bases and J lost 6 bases. The CDR3 DNA sequence: TGTGCCAGCACGGGGAGGGGACAGGGGGTGTCTGAAGCTTTCTTT. Encoded protein: CASTGRGQGVSEAFF.

The V and J genes are TRBV5-6 and TRBJ1-2, with 9 bases aligning to TRBD1. This CDR3 is 16 amino acids long. Germline assignment: CDR1 SGHDT and CDR2 YYEEEE. Germline trimming cut 1 base from V and 4 bases from J; bases unmatched to any gene: 8. CDR3 nucleotide sequence: TGTGCCAGCAGCTTGCAGGGACAGGGACCGGGCTATGGCTACACCTTC. This sequence encodes CASSLQGQGPGYGYTF.

V usage is TRBV5-4 and J usage is TRBJ2-7; 9 bases are a match to TRBD1. Germline CDR1 and CDR2: SGHNT and YYREEE (reference sequence). This CDR3 is built from 15 residues. The V gene end was trimmed by 0 bases and the J gene end by 5 bases; junction bases not matched to a gene: 6. CDR3: CASSLATGGFHEQYF. CDR3 DNA sequence: TGTGCCAGCAGCTTGGCAACAGGGGGCTTTCACGAGCAGTACTTC.

This clone was recorded a few times. This chain connects TRBV4-1 to TRBJ1-4, with a tentative D call TRBD1 (5 bases). The CDR3 is made up of 15 amino acids. V was cut by 1 base and J by 4 bases, with 10 bases left in between. Germline V CDR1 and CDR2: MGHRA, YSYEKL. This chain's CDR3 is CASSQVGQGNEKLFF. Written as DNA, the CDR3 is TGCGCCAGCAGCCAAGTGGGCCAGGGTAATGAAAAACTGTTTTTT.

As to this clone: Other nucleotide sequences from this sample produce the same CDR3. The chain uses TRBV11-2 and TRBJ2-5; D remains unclear. Trimming shortened V by 3 bases and J by 4 bases, and 3 bases separated the two germline ends. In germline, CDR1 is SGHAT, CDR2 FQNNGV. This CDR3 is built from 11 residues. CDR3 amino acids: CASSFGETQYF. The CDR3 nucleotides read TGTGCCAGCAGCTTCGGAGAGACCCAGTACTTC.

CDR3 sequence: CASSAGGSEQYF. In DNA form, the CDR3 reads TGTGCCAGTAGTGCGGGGGGCAGCGAGCAGTACTTC. The V call is TRBV19, the J call TRBJ2-7, with 8 bases that match TRBD2. V was pared by 5 bases and J by 6 bases, with 3 bases of the junction left unmatched. The CDR3 totals 12 residues. CDR1 and CDR2 from the germline V gene are LNHDA and SQIVND (reference sequence).

The chain is built from TRBV9 and TRBJ1-2, with D unclear. Trimming stripped 3 bases from V and 5 bases from J, with 8 bases between. From germline, CDR1 is SGDLS and CDR2 YYNGEE. The CDR3 sequence is 12 residues long. The CDR3 DNA reads as TGTGCCAGCAGCGCTAAACCTTATGGCTACACCTTC. Its protein is CASSAKPYGYTF.

The chain has TRBV14 and TRBJ1-5; D is unclear. There are 17 residues in the CDR3. V lost 1 base to trimming and J lost 5 bases, with 18 bases between them. The germline V gene has CDR1 SGHDN and CDR2 FVKESK. CDR3 in amino acids: CASSQGLPVASHQPQHF. In DNA, the CDR3 is TGTGCCAGCAGCCAAGGTCTCCCTGTGGCAAGTCATCAGCCCCAGCATTTT. The variable domain in full, completed from reference TRBV14 and TRBJ1-5, reads EAGVTQFPSHSVIEKGQTVTLRCDPISGHDNLYWYRRVMGKEIKFLLHFVKESKQDESGMPNNRFLAERTGGTYSTLKVQPAELEDSGVYFCASSQGLPVASHQPQHFGDGTRLSIL.

The J gene is TRBJ1-5, the V gene TRBV6-6; D unresolved. The CDR3 sequence is 13 residues long. Trimming left V 0 bases short and J 4 bases short, with 4 bases between. The germline V gene encodes CDR1 MNHNY and CDR2 SVGAGI (reference sequence). The DNA of the CDR3 is TGTGCCAGCAGTTACTCGACAAATCAGCCCCAGCATTTT. The encoded protein is CASSYSTNQPQHF.

The chain combines TRBV12-5 with TRBJ1-1; no firm D call. Trimming pared 0 bases from V and 5 bases from J, leaving 7 bases between. Germline loops: CDR1 LGHNT, CDR2 FRNRAP. CDR3 length equals 13 residues. DNA for the CDR3: TGTGCTAGTGGTTTGGTTTCGGGGACTGAAGCTTTCTTT. It yields the protein CASGLVSGTEAFF.

The V call is TRBV9, the J call TRBJ2-7; 7 positions agree with TRBD1. Germline CDR1 reads SGDLS; CDR2 reads YYNGEE. V dropped 0 bases and J dropped 3; count of bases not matched to a gene: 9. This CDR3 is 16 amino acids long. In DNA, the CDR3 is TGTGCCAGCAGCGTAGGACCTAGAGGGGGCTACTACGAGCAGTACTTC. Its translation: CASSVGPRGGYYEQYF.

This chain links TRBV11-3 with TRBJ2-1; maybe TRBD1 (6 bases). V lost 8 bases and J 7 bases, leaving 15 bases between the germline ends. Germline V CDR1 and CDR2: SGHNT, YENEEA. The CDR3 totals 13 residues. CDR3 sequence reads: CASGRTVANEQFF. The CDR3, as DNA: TGTGCCAGCGGTAGGACAGTGGCGAATGAGCAGTTCTTC.

A single count supports this clone. V gene TRBV5-1 combines with J gene TRBJ1-1; TRBD1 aligns across 10 bases. The length of the CDR3 is 16 residues. CDR1 and CDR2 (germline): SGHRS, YFSETQ. Trimming removed 3 bases from V and 0 bases from J; junction bases left unmatched: 5. The CDR3 loop reads CASSSGQGVVNTEAFF. The CDR3 region has the DNA TGCGCCAGCAGCTCCGGACAGGGGGTCGTGAACACTGAAGCTTTCTTT.

The gene calls are TRBV27 and TRBJ1-1; D uncertain. The CDR3 consists of 11 residues. The germline V gene has CDR1 MNHEY and CDR2 SMNVEV (reference sequence). Trimming pared 6 bases from V and 3 bases from J, leaving 5 bases between. This chain's CDR3 is CASRADTEAFF. CDR3 coding DNA: TGTGCCAGCAGGGCGGACACTGAAGCTTTCTTT.